A selection of T cell receptor beta chains follows, all from one sample in a study of vaccination effects on CD4 cells after COVID-19. These receptors are not linked to any known antigen. Clones were read by immunoSEQ multiplex PCR, and TCRdb kept only the in-frame ones, dropping some. The table records some 70,000 clones, roughly 80% of them present only once. The specimen comprised CD4+ T cells from PBMCs cultured with SARS-CoV-2 spike peptides, sampled before COVID-19 vaccination. The source of these receptors is a human donor who received a COVID-19 vaccine. The CDR3 runs from the conserved cysteine through the conserved F or W. The order of the fields is clone size, V gene, D gene, J gene, CDR3 DNA, CDR3 protein. D genes are given only for firm matches. Expanded clones get a size class; other rows say once, few or many, or leave the size out.

-	TRBV18	-	TRBJ1-5	TGTGCCAGCTCACCCTCGGGGGGGGGCGGTCAGCCCCAGCATTTT	CASSPSGGGGQPQHF
-	TRBV7-3	TRBD2	TRBJ2-2	TGTGCCAGCAGCTCCCCGGGAGGGGGAGACACCGGGGAGCTGTTTTTT	CASSSPGGGDTGELFF
-	TRBV7-9	-	TRBJ2-3	TGTGCCAGCAGCTTAGCCGACCCCTGGGGTACAGATACGCAGTATTTT	CASSLADPWGTDTQYF
-	TRBV18	TRBD1	TRBJ1-4	TGTGCCAGCTCACCACCTAAGGGGACCGGGACAGCTGAAAAACTGTTTTTT	CASSPPKGTGTAEKLFF
-	TRBV24-1	-	TRBJ2-3	TGTGCCACCAGTGAGGACGGTGCCCGAAATACGCAGTATTTT	CATSEDGARNTQYF
-	TRBV11-3	-	TRBJ1-6	TGTGCCAGCAGCACCCTCTGGGACATAGTAAATTCACCCCTCCACTTT	CASSTLWDIVNSPLHF
-	TRBV5-5	-	TRBJ1-5	TGTGCCAGCAGCTTAGTGCCGATAATCAATCAGCCCCAGCATTTT	CASSLVPIINQPQHF
-	TRBV18	TRBD1	TRBJ1-3	TGTGCCAGCTCACGAATGGGACAGACTGGAAACACCATATATTTT	CASSRMGQTGNTIYF
-	TRBV7-9	-	TRBJ2-2	TGTGCCAGCAGCTTAGGGAGTAACACCGGGGAGCTGTTTTTT	CASSLGSNTGELFF
few	TRBV28	-	TRBJ2-2	TGTGCCAGCAGTTTCCCCACCCCGAGCACCGGGGAGCTGTTTTTT	CASSFPTPSTGELFF
-	TRBV11-2	TRBD2	TRBJ2-1	TGTGCCAGCAGCTTAGTCGTGGGACTAGCGCGGGATGAGCAGTTCTTC	CASSLVVGLARDEQFF
-	TRBV6-2/TRBV6-3	-	TRBJ1-4	TGTGCCAGCAGTTACCTCGGGCAGCCTAATGAAAAACTGTTTTTT	CASSYLGQPNEKLFF
-	TRBV28	-	TRBJ2-6	TGTGCCACCGGACAGACCAAGAGCTCTGGGGCCAACGTCCTGACTTTC	CATGQTKSSGANVLTF
-	TRBV19	-	TRBJ1-1	TGTGCCAGTAGGTTGGGTACGGACACTGAAGCTTTCTTT	CASRLGTDTEAFF
-	TRBV15	-	TRBJ2-1	TGTGCCACCAGCAGGTCGGGACTCGAGCAGTTCTTC	CATSRSGLEQFF
once	TRBV7-3	TRBD2	TRBJ2-5	TGTGCCAGCAGCTTAAACGGGGGGGAGGTAGAGACCCAGTACTTC	CASSLNGGEVETQYF
-	TRBV2	-	TRBJ1-1	TGTGCCAGCAGTGAAGAGTTTCTGGCTGAAGCTTTCTTT	CASSEEFLAEAFF